This T cell receptor (beta chain) was retrieved from a study of CD8+CD57+ T cells in acquired aplastic anemia. Findings of the study overall: Simpson's diversity of CD8+ cells was not significantly different in patients compared with controls.

The study profiled TCR beta VDJ and CDR3 using genomic DNA as template. MiXCR was run by TCRdb on the reads, yielding one entry per CDR3 protein. The sample includes 150,000 to 200,000 distinct CDR3 sequences, nearly 50% of them seen just once. The V end was cut by 5 bases, the J end by 5 bases, with 18 bases between. This CDR3 has 15 residues. CDR1 is SGHAT and CDR2 is FQNNGV in the germline V gene. This clonotype was recorded at least ten times. Its antigen is not known. Flow cytometry had shown expanded CD8+CD57+ cells in the patients chosen for sequencing. Patients uniformly had severe acquired aplastic anemia. Among the patients, none had received any therapy at the time of blood sampling.

V is TRBV11-2 and J is TRBJ2-5; D may be TRBD2 (6 bases). The specimen was sorted CD4+, CD8+, or CD8+CD57+ T cells (not recorded which) from PBMCs. The receptor was isolated from a human donor with aplastic anemia. Here the CDR3 DNA reads TGTGCCAGCAGCACCGCTGGGGGGACCCCGGAGACCCAGTACTTC. It specifies CASSTAGGTPETQYF. Drawing the rest from reference TRBV11-2 and TRBJ2-5, the complete variable domain is EAGVAQSPRYKIIEKRQSVAFWCNPISGHATLYWYQQILGQGPKLLIQFQNNGVVDDSQLPKDRFSAERLKGVDSTLKIQPAKLEDSAVYLCASSTAGGTPETQYFGPGTRLLVL.